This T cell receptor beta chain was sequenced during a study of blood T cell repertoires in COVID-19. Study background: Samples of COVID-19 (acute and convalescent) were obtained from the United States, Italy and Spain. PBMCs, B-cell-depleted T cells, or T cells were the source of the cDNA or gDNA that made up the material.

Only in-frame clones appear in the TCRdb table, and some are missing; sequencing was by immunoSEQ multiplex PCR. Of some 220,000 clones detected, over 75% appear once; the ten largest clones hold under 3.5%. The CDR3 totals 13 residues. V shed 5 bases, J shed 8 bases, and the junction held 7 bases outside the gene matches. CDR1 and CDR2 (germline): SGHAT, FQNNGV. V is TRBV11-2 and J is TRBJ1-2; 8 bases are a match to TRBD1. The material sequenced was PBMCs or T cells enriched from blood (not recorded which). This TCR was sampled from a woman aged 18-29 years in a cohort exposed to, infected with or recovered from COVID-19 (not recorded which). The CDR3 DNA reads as TGTGCCAGCAGCCCCGACAGGGGTGGAGGCTACACCTTC. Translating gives CASSPDRGGGYTF.